The 6 T cell receptor beta chains reported below all come from one sample, sequenced in a study of blood T cell repertoires in COVID-19. Sequencing used immunoSEQ multiplex PCR; TCRdb keeps in-frame clones, though not all of them. The sample yields hundreds of thousands of clones, about 86% seen once. Sequencing was done on a sample of peripheral blood. The receptor source for this set is a man aged 80 or over with acute or convalescent COVID-19.

The V gene is TRBV6-1, the J gene TRBJ1-5; 9 bases map to TRBD1. Germline V gene sequence: CDR1 MNHNS, CDR2 SASEGT. The CDR3 contains 14 residues. V lost 3 bases, J lost 9 bases, and 6 bases stayed unmatched. This chain's CDR3 is CASSDRQGGTPQHF. The CDR3 coding sequence is TGTGCCAGCAGTGATAGACAGGGGGGGACGCCCCAGCATTTT.

This chain connects TRBV5-1 to TRBJ1-3; TRBD1 agrees at 7 bases. Trimming removed 4 bases from V and 2 bases from J; junction bases left unmatched: 3. The length of the CDR3 is 14 residues. Germline assignment: CDR1 SGHRS and CDR2 YFSETQ. The CDR3 region has the DNA TGCGCCAGCAGCCAGCAGGGGGCTGGAAACACCATATATTTT. This translates into CASSQQGAGNTIYF. Complete variable domain (other parts from reference TRBV5-1 and TRBJ1-3): KAGVTQTPRYLIKTRGQQVTLSCSPISGHRSVSWYQQTPGQGLQFLFEYFSETQRNKGNFPGRFSGRQFSNSRSEMNVSTLELGDSALYLCASSQQGAGNTIYFGEGSWLTVV.

The chain recombines TRBV28 with TRBJ1-5; weak D call: TRBD1 (5 bases). CDR1 MDHEN and CDR2 SYDVKM come from the germline V gene. This CDR3 spans 15 amino acids. Trimming pared 6 bases from V and 0 bases from J, leaving 12 bases between. CDR3 in DNA: TGTGCCAGCAGCCCTGCAGGGCTTAGCAATCAGCCCCAGCATTTT. It translates to CASSPAGLSNQPQHF.

The CDR3 coding sequence is TGCGCCAGCAGCTCTACGGGACAGGTTGTCACCGGGGAGCTGTTTTTT. Protein product: CASSSTGQVVTGELFF. The rearrangement links TRBV5-1 to TRBJ2-2, with TRBD1 identical over 8 bases. J lost 4 bases, V lost 3 bases, and 8 bases had no gene match. The CDR3 loop spans 16 amino acids. Germline V lookup: CDR1 SGHRS, CDR2 YFSETQ.

The rearrangement links TRBV5-1 to TRBJ2-1, with D possibly being TRBD2 (6 bases). This CDR3 is 15 amino acids long. Germline V gene lookup returns CDR1 SGHRS and CDR2 YFSETQ. The V end was cut by 4 bases, the J end by 4 bases, with 15 bases between. The CDR3 bases are TGCGCCAGCAGCGGGGGGACTGATTTATACAATGAGCAGTTCTTC. This gives the protein CASSGGTDLYNEQFF. Supplemented by reference TRBV5-1 and TRBJ2-1, the full variable domain reads KAGVTQTPRYLIKTRGQQVTLSCSPISGHRSVSWYQQTPGQGLQFLFEYFSETQRNKGNFPGRFSGRQFSNSRSEMNVSTLELGDSALYLCASSGGTDLYNEQFFGPGTRLTVL.

This chain uses TRBV2 with TRBJ2-3; TRBD2 agrees at 9 bases. Germline assignment: CDR1 SNHLY and CDR2 FYNNEI. This CDR3 contains 14 residues. Trimming at V came to 8 bases and at J to 0 bases, leaving 3 bases not matched to a gene. The CDR3 nucleotides read TGTGCCAGCGCTAGCGGGGCTAGCACAGATACGCAGTATTTT. It translates to CASASGASTDTQYF. The variable domain in full, completed from reference TRBV2 and TRBJ2-3, reads EPEVTQTPSHQVTQMGQEVILRCVPISNHLYFYWYRQILGQKVEFLVSFYNNEISEKSEIFDDQFSVERPDGSNFTLKIRSTKLEDSAMYFCASASGASTDTQYFGPGTRLTVL.